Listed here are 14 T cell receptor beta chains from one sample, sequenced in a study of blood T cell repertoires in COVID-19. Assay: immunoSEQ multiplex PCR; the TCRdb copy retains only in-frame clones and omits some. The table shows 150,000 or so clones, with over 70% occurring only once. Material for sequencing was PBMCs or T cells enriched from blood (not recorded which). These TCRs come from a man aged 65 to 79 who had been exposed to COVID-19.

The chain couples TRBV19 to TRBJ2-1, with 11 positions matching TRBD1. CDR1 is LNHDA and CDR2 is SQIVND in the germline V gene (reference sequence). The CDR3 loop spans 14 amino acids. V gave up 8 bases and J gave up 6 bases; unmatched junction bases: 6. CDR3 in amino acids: CASSGTGGGNEQFF. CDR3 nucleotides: TGTGCCAGTTCCGGGACAGGGGGAGGCAATGAGCAGTTCTTC.

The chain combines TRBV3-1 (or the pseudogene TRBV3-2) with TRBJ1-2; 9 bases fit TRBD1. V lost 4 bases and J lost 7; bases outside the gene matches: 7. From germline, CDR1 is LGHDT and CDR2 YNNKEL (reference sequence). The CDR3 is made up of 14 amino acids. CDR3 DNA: TGTGCCAGCAGCCCGCCGGGACAGGGTGCTGGCTACACCTTC. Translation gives CASSPPGQGAGYTF.

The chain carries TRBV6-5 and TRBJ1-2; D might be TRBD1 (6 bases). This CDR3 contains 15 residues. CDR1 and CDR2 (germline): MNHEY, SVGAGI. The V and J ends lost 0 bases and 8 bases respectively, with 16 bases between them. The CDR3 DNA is TGTGCCAGCAGTTACTCGGTCCAGGGGCCCCGCGGCTACACCTTC. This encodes CASSYSVQGPRGYTF.

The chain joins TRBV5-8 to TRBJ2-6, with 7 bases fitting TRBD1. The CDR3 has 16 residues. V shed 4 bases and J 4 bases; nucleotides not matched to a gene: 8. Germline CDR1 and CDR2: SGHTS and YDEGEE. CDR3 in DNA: TGTGCCAGCAGCCAGGGACAGCCCCTGGGGGCCAACGTCCTGACTTTC. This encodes CASSQGQPLGANVLTF.

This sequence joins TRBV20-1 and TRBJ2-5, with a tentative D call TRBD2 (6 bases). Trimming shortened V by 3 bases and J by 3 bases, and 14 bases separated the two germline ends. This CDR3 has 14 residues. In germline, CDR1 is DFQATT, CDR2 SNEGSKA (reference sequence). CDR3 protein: CSASIWRGKETQYF. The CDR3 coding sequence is TGCAGTGCTAGTATCTGGCGGGGCAAAGAGACCCAGTACTTC.

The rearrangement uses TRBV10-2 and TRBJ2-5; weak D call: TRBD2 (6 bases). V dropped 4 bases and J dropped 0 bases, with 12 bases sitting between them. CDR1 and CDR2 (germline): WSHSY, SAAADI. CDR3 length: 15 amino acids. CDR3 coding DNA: TGCGCCAGCAGTGCGGGACTTACGTACCAAGAGACCCAGTACTTC. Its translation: CASSAGLTYQETQYF.

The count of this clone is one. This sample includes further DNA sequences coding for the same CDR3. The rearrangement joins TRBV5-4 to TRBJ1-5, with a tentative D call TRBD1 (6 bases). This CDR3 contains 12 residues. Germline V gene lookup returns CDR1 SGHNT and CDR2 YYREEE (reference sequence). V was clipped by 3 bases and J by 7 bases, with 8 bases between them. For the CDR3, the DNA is TGTGCCAGCAGCTCACAGGGCCAGCCCCAGCATTTT. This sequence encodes CASSSQGQPQHF. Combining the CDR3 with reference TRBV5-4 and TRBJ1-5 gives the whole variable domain ETGVTQSPTHLIKTRGQQVTLRCSSQSGHNTVSWYQQALGQGPQFIFQYYREEENGRGNFPPRFSGLQFPNYSSELNVNALELDDSALYLCASSSQGQPQHFGDGTRLSIL.

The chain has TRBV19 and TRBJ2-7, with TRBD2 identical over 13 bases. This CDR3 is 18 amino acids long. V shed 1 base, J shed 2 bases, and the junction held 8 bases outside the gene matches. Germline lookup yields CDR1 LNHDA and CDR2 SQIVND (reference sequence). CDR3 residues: CASSIGGTSGISTYEQYF. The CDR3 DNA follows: TGTGCCAGTAGTATAGGAGGGACTAGCGGGATTTCGACCTACGAGCAGTACTTC.

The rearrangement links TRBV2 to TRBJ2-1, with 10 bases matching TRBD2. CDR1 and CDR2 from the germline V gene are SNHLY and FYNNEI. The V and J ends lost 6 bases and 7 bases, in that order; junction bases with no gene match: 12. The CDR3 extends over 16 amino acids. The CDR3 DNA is TGTGCCAGCAGGACGGGCTTAGCGGGAGGCAATAATGAGCAGTTCTTC. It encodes CASRTGLAGGNNEQFF.

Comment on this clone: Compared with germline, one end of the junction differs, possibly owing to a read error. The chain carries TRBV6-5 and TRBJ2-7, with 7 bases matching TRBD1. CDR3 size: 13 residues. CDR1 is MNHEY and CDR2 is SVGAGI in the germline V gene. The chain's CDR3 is CASSYGTVSSGDF. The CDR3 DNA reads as TGTGCCAGCAGTTACGGGACAGTTTCCTCAGGCGACTTC.

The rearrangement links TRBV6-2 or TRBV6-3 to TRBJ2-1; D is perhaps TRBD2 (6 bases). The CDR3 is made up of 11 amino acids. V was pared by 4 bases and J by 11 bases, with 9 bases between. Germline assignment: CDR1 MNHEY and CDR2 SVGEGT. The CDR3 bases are TGTGCCAGCAGTTTGGGACTCCAGCAGTTCTTC. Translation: CASSLGLQQFF.

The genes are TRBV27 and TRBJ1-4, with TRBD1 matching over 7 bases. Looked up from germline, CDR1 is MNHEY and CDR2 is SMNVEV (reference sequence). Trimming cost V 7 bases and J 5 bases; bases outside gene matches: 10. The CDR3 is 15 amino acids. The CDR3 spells CASKYRGDPNEKLFF. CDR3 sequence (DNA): TGTGCCAGCAAGTACAGGGGCGACCCGAATGAAAAACTGTTTTTT.

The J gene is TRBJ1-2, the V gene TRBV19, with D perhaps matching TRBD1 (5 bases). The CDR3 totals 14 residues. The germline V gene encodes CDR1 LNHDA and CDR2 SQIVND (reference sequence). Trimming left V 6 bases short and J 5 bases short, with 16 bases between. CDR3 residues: CASSTGLFTYGYTF. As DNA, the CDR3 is TGTGCCAGTAGCACGGGACTTTTCACGTATGGCTACACCTTC.

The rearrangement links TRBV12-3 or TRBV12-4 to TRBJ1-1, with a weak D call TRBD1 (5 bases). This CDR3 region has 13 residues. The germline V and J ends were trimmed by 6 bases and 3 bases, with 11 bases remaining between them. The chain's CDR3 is CASSKTVDTEAFF. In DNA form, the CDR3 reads TGTGCCAGCAGCAAGACAGTGGACACTGAAGCTTTCTTT.